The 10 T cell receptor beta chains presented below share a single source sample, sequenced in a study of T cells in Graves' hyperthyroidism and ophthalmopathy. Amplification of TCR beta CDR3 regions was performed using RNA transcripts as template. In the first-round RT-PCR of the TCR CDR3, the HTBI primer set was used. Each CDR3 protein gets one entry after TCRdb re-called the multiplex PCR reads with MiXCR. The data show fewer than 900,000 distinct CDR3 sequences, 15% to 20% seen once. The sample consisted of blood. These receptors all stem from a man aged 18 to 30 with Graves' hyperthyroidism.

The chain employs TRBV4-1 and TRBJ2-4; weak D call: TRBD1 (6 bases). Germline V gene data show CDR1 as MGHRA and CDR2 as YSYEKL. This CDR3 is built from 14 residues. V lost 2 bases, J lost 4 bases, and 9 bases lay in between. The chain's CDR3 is CASSQPGQKNIQYF. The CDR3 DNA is TGCGCCAGCAGCCAACCGGGACAAAAAAACATTCAGTACTTC.

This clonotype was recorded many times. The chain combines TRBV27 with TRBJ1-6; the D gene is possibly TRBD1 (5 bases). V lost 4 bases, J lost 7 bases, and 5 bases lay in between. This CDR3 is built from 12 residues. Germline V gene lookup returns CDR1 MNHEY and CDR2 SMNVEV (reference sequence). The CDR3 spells CASSWTNSPLHF. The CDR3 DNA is TGTGCCAGCAGTTGGACAAATTCACCCCTCCACTTT.

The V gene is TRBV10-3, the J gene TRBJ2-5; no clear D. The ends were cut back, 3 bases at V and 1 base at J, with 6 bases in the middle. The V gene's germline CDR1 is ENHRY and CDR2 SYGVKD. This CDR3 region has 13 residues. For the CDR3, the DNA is TGTGCCATCAGTGATCGGCTCCAAGAGACCCAGTACTTC. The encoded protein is CAISDRLQETQYF.

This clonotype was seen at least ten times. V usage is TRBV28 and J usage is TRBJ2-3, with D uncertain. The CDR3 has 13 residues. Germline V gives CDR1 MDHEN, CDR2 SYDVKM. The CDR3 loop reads CASGPGQTDTQYF. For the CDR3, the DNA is TGTGCTTCCGGGCCCGGCCAGACAGATACGCAGTATTTT.

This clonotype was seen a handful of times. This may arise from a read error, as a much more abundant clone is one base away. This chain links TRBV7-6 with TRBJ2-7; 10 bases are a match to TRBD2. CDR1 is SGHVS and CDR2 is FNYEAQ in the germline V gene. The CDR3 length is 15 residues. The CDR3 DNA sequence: TGTGCCAGCAGTCCAACCTCTAGCGGGAGCTACGGGCAGTACTTC. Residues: CASSPTSSGSYGQYF. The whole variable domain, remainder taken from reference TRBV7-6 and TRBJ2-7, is GAGVSQSPRYKVTKRGQDVALRCDPISGHVSLYWYRQALGQGPEFLTYFNYEAQQDKSGLPNDRFSAERPEGSISTLTIQRTEQRDSAMYRCASSPTSSGSYGQYFGPGTRLTVT.

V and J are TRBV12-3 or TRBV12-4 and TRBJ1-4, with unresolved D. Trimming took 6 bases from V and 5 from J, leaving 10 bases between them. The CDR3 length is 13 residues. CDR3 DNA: TGTGCCAGCAGCACTGACCGGAATGAAAAACTGTTTTTT. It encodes CASSTDRNEKLFF.

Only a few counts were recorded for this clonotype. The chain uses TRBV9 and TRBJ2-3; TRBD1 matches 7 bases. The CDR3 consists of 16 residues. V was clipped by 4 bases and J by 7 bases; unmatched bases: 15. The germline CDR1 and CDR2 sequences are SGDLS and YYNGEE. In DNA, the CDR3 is TGTGCCAGCAGCCCTCGGACAGGCGAGGGGCCAAATACGCAGTATTTT. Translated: CASSPRTGEGPNTQYF.

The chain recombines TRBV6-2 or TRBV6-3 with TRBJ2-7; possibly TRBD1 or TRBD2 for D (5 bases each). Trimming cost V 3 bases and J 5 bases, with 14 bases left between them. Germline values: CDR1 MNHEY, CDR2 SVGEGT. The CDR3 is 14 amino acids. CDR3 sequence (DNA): TGTGCCAGCAGTTATCCGGGGACGGCCCACGAGCAGTACTTC. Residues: CASSYPGTAHEQYF.

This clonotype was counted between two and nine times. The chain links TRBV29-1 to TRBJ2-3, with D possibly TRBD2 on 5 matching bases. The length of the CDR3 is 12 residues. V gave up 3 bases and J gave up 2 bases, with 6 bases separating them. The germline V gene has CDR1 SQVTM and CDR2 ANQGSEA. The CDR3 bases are TGCAGCGTTGACGGGAACACAGATACGCAGTATTTT. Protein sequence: CSVDGNTDTQYF.

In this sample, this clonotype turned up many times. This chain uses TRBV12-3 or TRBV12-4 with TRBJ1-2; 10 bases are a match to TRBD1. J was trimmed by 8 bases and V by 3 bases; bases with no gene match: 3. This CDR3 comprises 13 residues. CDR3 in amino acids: CASSLGQGFGYTF. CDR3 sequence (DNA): TGTGCCAGCAGTTTGGGACAGGGGTTCGGCTACACCTTC.